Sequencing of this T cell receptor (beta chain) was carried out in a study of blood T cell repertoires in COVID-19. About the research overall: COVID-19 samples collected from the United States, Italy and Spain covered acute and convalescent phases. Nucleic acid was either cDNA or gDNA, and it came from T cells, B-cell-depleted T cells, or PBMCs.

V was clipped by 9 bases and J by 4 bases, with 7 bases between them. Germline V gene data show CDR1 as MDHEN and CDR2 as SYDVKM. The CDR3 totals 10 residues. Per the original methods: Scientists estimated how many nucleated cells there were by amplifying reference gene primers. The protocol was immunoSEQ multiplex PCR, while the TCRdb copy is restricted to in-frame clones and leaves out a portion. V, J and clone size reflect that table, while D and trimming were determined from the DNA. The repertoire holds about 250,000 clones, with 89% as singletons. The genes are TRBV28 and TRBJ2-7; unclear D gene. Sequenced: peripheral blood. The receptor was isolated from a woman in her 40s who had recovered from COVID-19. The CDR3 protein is CASGQYEQYF. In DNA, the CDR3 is TGTGCCAGTGGGCAGTACGAGCAGTACTTC.